This TCR beta chain is from a study of blood T cell repertoires in COVID-19. Study-wide context: The United States, Italy and Spain supplied acute and convalescent COVID-19 samples. PBMCs, B-cell-depleted T cells, or T cells were the source of the cDNA or gDNA that made up the material.

Per the germline V gene, CDR1 is LGHDT and CDR2 is YNNKEL (reference sequence). This CDR3 contains 14 residues. The J segment lost 14 bases and the V segment lost 0 bases, leaving 6 bases of the junction unmatched. Original methodology: Quantification of nucleated cells was approximated via reference gene primer amplification. Only in-frame clones appear in the TCRdb table, and some are missing; sequencing was by immunoSEQ multiplex PCR. V, J and clone size are those of that table, while D and trimming were read from the DNA. The data hold approximately 37,000 clones, with 80% to 90% observed a single time.

The V call is TRBV3-1 (or the pseudogene TRBV3-2), the J call TRBJ2-1, with 11 bases fitting TRBD2. The specimen was peripheral blood. This clonotype originated in a woman in her seventies with acute or convalescent COVID-19. The CDR3 protein is CASSQDPSGGYKFF. In DNA, the CDR3 is TGTGCCAGCAGCCAAGACCCTAGCGGGGGGTATAAGTTCTTC.